This TCR beta chain emerged from a study of blood T cell repertoires in COVID-19. CDR3 size: 15 residues. Trimming shortened V by 3 bases and J by 4 bases, and 12 bases separated the two germline ends. CDR1 and CDR2 from the germline V gene are WNHNN and SYGVQD (reference sequence). Profiling relied on immunoSEQ multiplex PCR, and the TCRdb table lists in-frame clones only, not all of them. The sample includes roughly 56,000 clones, around four fifths of them seen just once. This sequence was found in a man aged 65-85 years with acute or convalescent COVID-19. Sequencing input: peripheral blood. The chain carries TRBV10-1 and TRBJ2-2; D not certain. This CDR3 is CASSERVSGTGELFF. The CDR3 region has the DNA TGCGCCAGCAGTGAACGGGTCTCTGGCACCGGGGAGCTGTTTTTT.